The 17 T cell receptor beta chains below were found in one sample sequenced in a study of T-cell memory formation after mild COVID-19. TCRdb reprocessed the 5' RACE reads via MiXCR and lists one record per CDR3 protein. The sample includes roughly 130,000 distinct CDR3 sequences, roughly 15% of them seen just once. Sequences were obtained from PBMCs or a T cell subset sorted from them (not recorded which). The source of these receptors is an adult woman who had mild COVID-19 (a few samples of this study predate the infection). Cell type and time point are not known.

The chain carries TRBV5-1 and TRBJ2-3; weak D call: TRBD2 (7 bases). The CDR3 is 15 amino acids. In germline, CDR1 is SGHRS, CDR2 YFSETQ. V was cut by 6 bases and J by 1 base, with 15 bases left in between. CDR3 protein: CASTLWGGRTDTQYF. CDR3 bases: TGCGCCAGCACCCTCTGGGGGGGGCGCACAGATACGCAGTATTTT.

This clonotype was observed at least ten times. CDR3 nucleotides: TGTGCCAGCAGCCTGACCGAGACAGATACGCAGTATTTT. Its translation is CASSLTETDTQYF. This chain uses TRBV6-2 or TRBV6-3 with TRBJ2-3; D is uncertain. Germline V gene sequence: CDR1 MNHEY, CDR2 SVGEGT. This CDR3 contains 13 residues. Trimming took off 6 bases at V and 3 bases at J, with 10 bases between the two ends.

The chain links TRBV7-8 to TRBJ2-2, with 9 bases identical to TRBD1. The germline CDR1 and CDR2 sequences are SGHVS and FQNEAQ. This CDR3 is built from 19 residues. V dropped 5 bases and J dropped 0; count of bases not matched to a gene: 13. The CDR3 DNA sequence: TGTGCCAGCAGCGGTGGACAGGGGCCCTTTCTCGCGAACACCGGGGAGCTGTTTTTT. This codes for CASSGGQGPFLANTGELFF.

This clonotype was found many times. The chain is built from TRBV5-5 and TRBJ2-7, with 7 bases that match TRBD1. This CDR3 is 13 amino acids long. Per the germline V gene, CDR1 is SGHKS and CDR2 is YYEKEE (reference sequence). V was pared by 3 bases and J by 6 bases, with 6 bases of the junction left unmatched. In nucleotides, the CDR3 is TGTGCCAGCAGCTGGACCACAGGGGTCGAGCAGTACTTC. Its translation: CASSWTTGVEQYF. Full variable domain (remainder filled in from reference TRBV5-5 and TRBJ2-7): DAGVTQSPTHLIKTRGQQVTLRCSPISGHKSVSWYQQVLGQGPQFIFQYYEKEERGRGNFPDRFSARQFPNYSSELNVNALLLGDSALYLCASSWTTGVEQYFGPGTRLTVT.

This clonotype occurred a few times. V usage is TRBV27 and J usage is TRBJ1-2; TRBD1 matches at 8 bases. This CDR3 is built from 15 residues. V was clipped by 6 bases and J by 3 bases; unmatched bases: 9. From germline, CDR1 is MNHEY and CDR2 SMNVEV (reference sequence). CDR3 protein: CASRQTGVVDYGYTF. DNA of the CDR3: TGTGCCAGCAGGCAGACAGGGGTTGTCGACTATGGCTACACCTTC.

This clonotype was seen a few times. CDR3: CASSRDPSGTTSGANVLTF. CDR3 DNA sequence: TGTGCCAGCAGCCGGGACCCGAGCGGGACCACATCTGGGGCCAACGTCCTGACTTTC. V usage is TRBV6-2 or TRBV6-3 and J usage is TRBJ2-6; 7 bases are shared with TRBD2. This CDR3 has 19 residues. The V and J ends lost 6 bases and 1 base, in that order; junction bases with no gene match: 15. The V gene's germline CDR1 is MNHEY and CDR2 SVGEGT.

The chain uses TRBV6-2 or TRBV6-3 and TRBJ2-5; unclear D gene. Trimming shortened V by 4 bases and J by 2 bases, and 14 bases separated the two germline ends. The CDR3 runs to 15 residues. CDR1 and CDR2 from the germline V gene are MNHEY and SVGEGT. The CDR3 protein is CASSLRLTAQETQYF. In nucleotides, the CDR3 is TGTGCCAGCAGTTTACGACTGACGGCTCAAGAGACCCAGTACTTC.

This clonotype has at least ten counts. V gene TRBV7-2 combines with J gene TRBJ2-3; TRBD2 aligns across 11 bases. Germline trimming cut 6 bases from V and 6 bases from J; bases unmatched to any gene: 8. This CDR3 comprises 15 residues. Looked up from germline, CDR1 is SGHTA and CDR2 is FQGNSA. CDR3 residues: CASRVTSGAVDTQYF. For the CDR3, the DNA is TGTGCCAGCAGAGTGACTAGCGGGGCTGTTGATACGCAGTATTTT.

This clonotype was seen more than once but under ten times. The chain employs TRBV5-5 and TRBJ1-1, with D tentatively TRBD1 (5 bases). Germline V gives CDR1 SGHKS, CDR2 YYEKEE (reference sequence). This CDR3 has 15 residues. V was cut by 0 bases and J by 5 bases, with 14 bases left in between. The CDR3 DNA reads as TGTGCCAGCAGCTTGGCCCCGCAGGGAGGGACTGAAGCTTTCTTT. Translation gives CASSLAPQGGTEAFF.

This clonotype was recorded at least ten times. The chain is built from TRBV12-3 or TRBV12-4 and TRBJ2-1, with D unresolved. V lost 4 bases and J lost 6, with 13 bases in between. This CDR3 is 14 amino acids long. CDR3 in DNA: TGTGCCAGCAGTTCAAGTGGAACGGGCAATGAGCAGTTCTTC. This gives the protein CASSSSGTGNEQFF.

V and J are TRBV24-1 and TRBJ2-5; D tentatively fits TRBD1 or TRBD2 (5 bases each). Trimming stripped 4 bases from V and 5 bases from J, with 16 bases between. Germline V gene lookup returns CDR1 KGHDR and CDR2 SFDVKD. The CDR3 extends over 15 amino acids. This chain's CDR3 is CATSDAGGVGETQYF. The CDR3 nucleotides are TGTGCCACCAGTGACGCTGGGGGTGTGGGGGAGACCCAGTACTTC.

The CDR3 DNA reads TGTGCCAGTAGTCTTACGATTCTTCCAACTAATGAAAAACTGTTTTTT. It is translated as CASSLTILPTNEKLFF. The chain carries TRBV19 and TRBJ1-4, with unresolved D. The CDR3 contains 16 residues. Germline V gene sequence: CDR1 LNHDA, CDR2 SQIVND (reference sequence). V was cut by 5 bases and J by 0 bases, with 13 bases left in between.

The chain links TRBV7-9 to TRBJ2-3, with D possibly matching TRBD2 (6 bases). Germline-derived CDR1 and CDR2 are SEHNR and FQNEAQ (reference sequence). Trimming left V 7 bases short and J 5 bases short, with 16 bases between. The CDR3 is made up of 14 amino acids. The CDR3 DNA sequence: TGTGCCAGCACCCGAGCGGGTGGGGGAGATACGCAGTATTTT. Protein product: CASTRAGGGDTQYF.

Worth noting for this clonotype: The junction and the germline gene differ at one end; a read error may be behind it. The chain couples TRBV11-2 to TRBJ1-5; D unresolved. Germline V lookup: CDR1 SGHAT, CDR2 FQNNGV. CDR3 length: 13 residues. CDR3 sequence (DNA): TGTGCCAGCAGCTTACACCTCAATCAGCACCAGCATTTT. Protein product: CASSLHLNQHQHF.

This clonotype came up a few times. The genes are TRBV12-3 or TRBV12-4 and TRBJ2-7; 9 nucleotides line up with TRBD1. This CDR3 has 16 residues. Germline trimming cut 5 bases from V and 0 bases from J; bases unmatched to any gene: 8. The CDR3 loop is CASSPGQGTHSYEQYF. DNA for the CDR3: TGTGCCAGCAGTCCGGGACAGGGAACCCACTCCTACGAGCAGTACTTC.

This clonotype was detected ten times or more. The rearrangement joins TRBV20-1 to TRBJ2-7; D not resolved. Looked up from germline, CDR1 is DFQATT and CDR2 is SNEGSKA (reference sequence). Deletions cut 0 bases from V and 0 bases from J, with 12 bases between. CDR3 length: 15 residues. The CDR3 DNA reads as TGCAGTGCTAGAGAACTAATACAGAGCTCCTACGAGCAGTACTTC. Encoded protein: CSARELIQSSYEQYF.

This sequence joins TRBV20-1 and TRBJ2-3, with a weak D call TRBD1 (5 bases). This CDR3 spans 16 amino acids. V was pared by 2 bases and J by 0 bases, with 15 bases between. Germline CDR1 reads DFQATT; CDR2 reads SNEGSKA (reference sequence). The CDR3 reads CSARRPRQGSTDTQYF. CDR3 in DNA: TGCAGTGCTAGACGTCCCCGGCAGGGTAGCACAGATACGCAGTATTTT.